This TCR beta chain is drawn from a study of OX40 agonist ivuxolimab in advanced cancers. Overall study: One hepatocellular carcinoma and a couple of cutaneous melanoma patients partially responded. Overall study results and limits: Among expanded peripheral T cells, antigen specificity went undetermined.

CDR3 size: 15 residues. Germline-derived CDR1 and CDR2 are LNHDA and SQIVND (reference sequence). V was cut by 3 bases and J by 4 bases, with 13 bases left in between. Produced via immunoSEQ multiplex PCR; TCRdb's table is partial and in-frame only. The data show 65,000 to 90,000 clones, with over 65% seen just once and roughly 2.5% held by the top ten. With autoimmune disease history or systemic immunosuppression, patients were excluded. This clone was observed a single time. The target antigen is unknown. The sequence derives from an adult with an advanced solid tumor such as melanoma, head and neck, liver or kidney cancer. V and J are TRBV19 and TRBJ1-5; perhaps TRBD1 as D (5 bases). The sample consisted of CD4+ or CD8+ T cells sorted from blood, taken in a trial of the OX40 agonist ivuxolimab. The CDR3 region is CASSIPGRANQPQHF. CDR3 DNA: TGTGCCAGTAGTATCCCGGGACGAGCAAATCAGCCCCAGCATTTT.